The rows below give T cell receptor beta chains drawn from one sample of a study of blood T cell repertoires in COVID-19. The protocol was immunoSEQ multiplex PCR, while the TCRdb copy is restricted to in-frame clones and leaves out a portion. This table holds 200,000 to 250,000 clones, 83% found once. The sequencing sample was made of PBMCs or T cells enriched from blood (not recorded which). These receptors came from a woman aged 50 to 65 who had been exposed to COVID-19. The CDR3 runs from the conserved cysteine through the conserved F or W. The order of the fields is D gene, V gene, clone size, J gene, CDR3 DNA, CDR3 protein. D genes are given only for firm matches. Clone size is shown for a subset of rows, as once, few, many or a class of expanded clone.

>.|TRBV10-3|.|TRBJ1-1
TGTGCCATCAGTTGGGACACGGATGAAGCTTTCTTT
CAISWDTDEAFF
>TRBD1|TRBV5-1|once|TRBJ1-3
TGCGCCAGCAGAAGGGACAGCGGGTTAAACACCATATATTTT
CASRRDSGLNTIYF
>TRBD1|TRBV10-2|.|TRBJ1-1
TGCGCCAGCAGGACAACAGGGGGCGCGGGAAACACTGAAGCTTTCTTT
CASRTTGGAGNTEAFF
>.|TRBV5-1|few|TRBJ2-3
TGCGCCAGCAGCCCCGGGAAGGGCTTTAGCACAGATACGCAGTATTTT
CASSPGKGFSTDTQYF
>.|TRBV19|.|TRBJ1-6
TGTGCCAGTAGTACCGATACAGGCAATTCACCCCTCCACTTT
CASSTDTGNSPLHF
>TRBD1|TRBV7-9|.|TRBJ1-2
TGTGCCAGCAGCCGGAGCCCGGGACAGACTAACTATGGCTACACCTTC
CASSRSPGQTNYGYTF
>.|TRBV27|.|TRBJ1-5
TGTGCCAGCAGTTTTTCTGGACAGATCAATCAGCCCCAGCATTTT
CASSFSGQINQPQHF
>TRBD1|TRBV19|.|TRBJ1-2
TGTGCCAGTAGTATATGGGACAGGGGACAGGATGGCTACACCTTC
CASSIWDRGQDGYTF
>.|TRBV27|.|TRBJ1-5
TGTGCCAGCAGTTTAAACGGGAATAGGAATCAGCCCCAGCATTTT
CASSLNGNRNQPQHF
>.|TRBV7-7|.|TRBJ1-1
TGTGCCAGCAGCTTAGGAGAGGACACTGAAGCTTTCTTT
CASSLGEDTEAFF
>.|TRBV6-1|.|TRBJ1-4
TGTGCCAGCAGTGAGGGGAGGGGCCCTCCAACTAATGAAAAACTGTTTTTT
CASSEGRGPPTNEKLFF
>TRBD2|TRBV19|once|TRBJ2-1
TGTGCCAGTAGTATCACCTTAGCGGGGGGGCGTAATGAGCAGTTCTTC
CASSITLAGGRNEQFF
>.|TRBV27|.|TRBJ1-3
TGTGCCAGCAGTTCCGGGAGGTTCGGAAACACCATATATTTT
CASSSGRFGNTIYF
>.|TRBV7-2|.|TRBJ2-2
TGTGCCAGCAGCCTCCAGGGTAGGGGGGAGCTGTTTTTT
CASSLQGRGELFF
>.|TRBV7-8|.|TRBJ1-2
TGTGCCAGCAGCTTAGTCAGACAGGTCCCGTATGGCTACACCTTC
CASSLVRQVPYGYTF
>TRBD2|TRBV19|.|TRBJ2-3
TGTGCCAGTAGTAGGACGGCCGGGACTAGCGGGGGGGCCATGGAAGATACGCAGTATTTT
CASSRTAGTSGGAMEDTQYF
>.|TRBV28|.|TRBJ1-1
TGTGCCAGCAGGTTGGACACCCTCTCTGAAGCTTTCTTT
CASRLDTLSEAFF
>.|TRBV6-2/TRBV6-3|.|TRBJ1-1
TGTGCCAGCAGTTCCCGAGGGGGATTGTGGACTGAAGCTTTCTTT
CASSSRGGLWTEAFF
>.|TRBV27|.|TRBJ1-3
TGTGCCAGCAGTTTAGGCGGTGAGAGCTCTGGAAACACCATATATTTT
CASSLGGESSGNTIYF
>.|TRBV5-4|.|TRBJ1-2
TGTGCCAGCACCGTTCAAGGAGGCTATGGCTACACCTTC
CASTVQGGYGYTF
>TRBD2|TRBV25-1|.|TRBJ2-5
TGTGCCAGCAGTGCGACTAGCGGGGGGGCCCGGGAGACCCAGTACTTC
CASSATSGGARETQYF
>TRBD1|TRBV18|.|TRBJ2-7
TGTGCCAGCTCACCACGTCGGTCAGGACAGGGAGCCTCCGAGCAGTACTTC
CASSPRRSGQGASEQYF
>TRBD1|TRBV6-5|.|TRBJ1-1
TGTGCCAGCACCCCGACAGGGAAGAACACTGAAGCTTTCTTT
CASTPTGKNTEAFF
>.|TRBV10-2|.|TRBJ1-2
TGCGCCAGCAGTGAGCGGACAGCCGCCGGCTACACCTTC
CASSERTAAGYTF
>.|TRBV5-1|.|TRBJ2-2
TGCGCCAGCACCCTGGACAGATCGAACACCGGGGAGCTGTTTTTT
CASTLDRSNTGELFF
>TRBD1|TRBV18|.|TRBJ1-4
TGTGCCAGCTCGACCACAGGGGCTCTGGGGGAAAAACTGTTTTTT
CASSTTGALGEKLFF
>.|TRBV7-9|.|TRBJ1-2
TGTGCCAGCAGCCCTCCCGTTGAGCGCCTTTACTATGGCTACACCTTC
CASSPPVERLYYGYTF
>.|TRBV7-9|.|TRBJ2-1
TGTGCCAGCAATCTCGAGGAGAGCTCCTACAATGAGCAGTTCTTC
CASNLEESSYNEQFF
>.|TRBV5-6|.|TRBJ1-2
TGTGCCAGCAGCTTTCCGACTTCGGGCTACACCTTC
CASSFPTSGYTF
>TRBD1|TRBV3-1/TRBV3-2|.|TRBJ1-1
TGTGCCAGCAGGACACAGGGGGAAGCTTTCTTT
CASRTQGEAFF
>.|TRBV27|few|TRBJ1-2
TGTGCCAGCAGTTTCTCCGGGACAAACTATGGCTACACCTTC
CASSFSGTNYGYTF
>TRBD1|TRBV10-1|.|TRBJ2-5
TGCGCCAGCAGCCGAAACAGGGGCGTTGAGACCCAGTACTTC
CASSRNRGVETQYF
>.|TRBV27|once|TRBJ2-3
TGTGCCAGCAGTTTAGGTGGGGGGGCAGGGCACACGCAGTATTTT
CASSLGGGAGHTQYF
>.|TRBV5-1|.|TRBJ2-3
TGCGCCAGCAGCTTGGAATCGGCTAGTGGGAGCACAGATACGCAGTATTTT
CASSLESASGSTDTQYF
>.|TRBV6-5|.|TRBJ2-5
TGTGCCAGCAGTCCGGAAGGGAGAGAACAAGAGACCCAGTACTTC
CASSPEGREQETQYF
>.|TRBV18|.|TRBJ1-1
TGTGCCAGCTCACAGGGGTTCCAGACCCAGATGAACACTGAAGCTTTCTTT
CASSQGFQTQMNTEAFF
>TRBD2|TRBV7-2|.|TRBJ2-3
TGTGCCAGCAGCTTAGGAGGGATGGTAGCGGGGGTAAGCACAGATACGCAGTATTTT
CASSLGGMVAGVSTDTQYF
>.|TRBV6-6|.|TRBJ1-5
TGTGCCAGCAGTTACTCGTCGGAGGGTCAGCCCCAGCATTTT
CASSYSSEGQPQHF
>TRBD1|TRBV19|.|TRBJ2-1
TGTGCCAGTAGTATCCGGGACAGGGGCAGGAATGAGCAGTTCTTC
CASSIRDRGRNEQFF
>.|TRBV7-9|few|TRBJ1-3
TGTGCCAGCAGCCTTCGGGGGGGAAACACCATATATTTT
CASSLRGGNTIYF
>.|TRBV27|.|TRBJ1-1
TGTGCCAGCGTCGGAGGGGCGAGGGCTTTCTTT
CASVGGARAFF
>TRBD1|TRBV7-2|.|TRBJ1-1
TGTGCCAGCAGCAAAGGACAGGGCCGTGAAGCTTTCTTT
CASSKGQGREAFF
>TRBD2|TRBV28|once|TRBJ2-1
TGTGCCAGCAGTTTGGGGGCTAGCGGGGGGAGGCTGAATGAGCAGTTCTTC
CASSLGASGGRLNEQFF
>.|TRBV13|.|TRBJ2-4
TGTGCCAGCAGCGAAATGGGAGCAGGAATTAAAAACATTCAGTACTTC
CASSEMGAGIKNIQYF
>TRBD1|TRBV5-4|.|TRBJ2-3
TGTGCCAGCAGCCCGTCCGGGACAGGGGGCGCAGATACGCAGTATTTT
CASSPSGTGGADTQYF
>TRBD1|TRBV7-2|.|TRBJ2-7
TGTGCCAGCAGCTTGGCGGGACAGGCCTACTACGAGCAGTACTTC
CASSLAGQAYYEQYF